This is a list of T cell receptor beta chains from one sample in a study of T cell responses to AZD1222 COVID-19 vaccine. The repertoire was sequenced with immunoSEQ multiplex PCR; TCRdb's copy has only in-frame clones and lacks some. The top ten clones hold about 4.5% of a sample with 95,000 to 110,000 clones, about 85% of them seen once. The sample consisted of peripheral blood, taken on day 0 of AZD1222 vaccination. Receptor source: an adult in good health. Each CDR3 is given without its conserved first and last residue. Each record gives: D gene, V gene, clone size, CDR3 length, J gene, CDR3 protein. The D gene is left open where the match is weak. The listing skips clone size in some rows; elsewhere it reads once, few, many or a size class.

.	TRBV30	once	11	TRBJ1-1	AWSDRYITEAF
.	TRBV5-4	.	10	TRBJ1-2	ASSADWGGYT
.	TRBV6-2/TRBV6-3	.	12	TRBJ1-1	ASSTNRFSTEAF
TRBD1	TRBV7-9	.	12	TRBJ1-2	ASSYGQGIYGYT
.	TRBV20-1	.	9	TRBJ2-1	SARGMYEQF
.	TRBV29-1	few	14	TRBJ2-7	SASAPRGVGSDEQY
.	TRBV6-1	.	11	TRBJ2-1	ASSESGTGEQF
.	TRBV21-1	.	10	TRBJ2-5	ASSPRVKTQY
.	TRBV2	.	13	TRBJ2-7	ASSEKVARTYEQY
TRBD2	TRBV11-3	.	13	TRBJ2-3	ASSLSGRGADTQY
.	TRBV7-9	.	11	TRBJ2-7	ASSLASTYEQY
TRBD1	TRBV18	.	13	TRBJ1-5	ASSPPGTANQPQH
TRBD1	TRBV6-5	.	13	TRBJ2-7	ASSLTGATSYEQY
.	TRBV18	.	14	TRBJ2-3	ASSLSVIGLSDTQY
.	TRBV12-3/TRBV12-4	.	10	TRBJ1-2	ASSRSSGGYT
.	TRBV30	.	10	TRBJ1-2	AWRTANYGYT
TRBD1	TRBV5-6	once	12	TRBJ2-1	ASSSGTGVGKQF
TRBD2	TRBV5-1	.	12	TRBJ2-1	ASAGTRVGNEQF
TRBD2	TRBV6-5	.	13	TRBJ2-1	ASSYGRGGYNEQF
.	TRBV7-8	.	13	TRBJ1-2	ASSLEAPLLYGYT
.	TRBV27	.	13	TRBJ1-1	ASSDGTVTGTEAF
TRBD1	TRBV9	.	13	TRBJ1-2	ASSLGQGTSYGYT
.	TRBV18	.	12	TRBJ1-2	ASSPTGTVYGYT
.	TRBV12-2	.	13	TRBJ1-1	ASRTSGVPGTEAF
TRBD2	TRBV7-2	.	14	TRBJ2-1	ASSFPQELANSEQF
.	TRBV7-2	.	10	TRBJ1-2	ASSPDGYGYT
.	TRBV7-2	.	13	TRBJ2-3	ASTASGFVTDTQY
.	TRBV27	.	13	TRBJ1-5	ASSNGQLLNQPQH
.	TRBV6-5	.	11	TRBJ1-4	ASRPLGLEKLF
.	TRBV12-3/TRBV12-4	.	11	TRBJ2-7	ASSFATSHEQY
.	TRBV7-2	.	14	TRBJ2-2	ASRPRGAVNTGELF
.	TRBV19	.	13	TRBJ1-5	ASSPVDSYNQPQH
.	TRBV7-7	.	13	TRBJ1-4	ASSLRPGGGEKLF
.	TRBV30	.	12	TRBJ1-1	AWSYEPPRTEAF
.	TRBV7-9	once	13	TRBJ1-2	ASSLELGARGGYT
.	TRBV6-5	once	13	TRBJ1-1	ASGERASNVLEAF
.	TRBV6-1	.	12	TRBJ2-2	ASSEGLGTGELF
.	TRBV27	.	12	TRBJ2-1	ASSFPAGSNEQF
.	TRBV9	.	11	TRBJ1-5	ASSATGDRAQH
TRBD1	TRBV18	.	12	TRBJ1-3	ASSALTGGNTIY
TRBD2	TRBV27	once	13	TRBJ2-1	ASSISGSTYNEQF
.	TRBV7-2	.	12	TRBJ1-1	ASSPRGRLDEAF
.	TRBV6-5	few	11	TRBJ1-2	ASSWGGAGGYT